The 18 T cell receptor beta chains below all came from one sample that was sequenced in a study of PD-L1 blockade in urothelial cancer. This table comes from immunoSEQ multiplex PCR, and its TCRdb copy is limited to in-frame clones, with some not included. There are under 130,000 clones in the sample; 70% to 85% occur only once, and 2.4% lies in the top ten. This material consisted of PBMCs, taken around atezolizumab (anti-PD-L1) treatment. The receptors here all came from a man aged 45-60 years with urothelial cancer.

The gene calls are TRBV5-4 and TRBJ2-5; 8 nucleotides agree with TRBD2. The V gene end was trimmed by 1 base and the J gene end by 0 bases; junction bases not matched to a gene: 5. This CDR3 comprises 16 residues. CDR1 and CDR2 from the germline V gene are SGHNT and YYREEE (reference sequence). CDR3 DNA: TGTGCCAGCAGCTTGTCGGCTAGCGGGTACCAAGAGACCCAGTACTTC. It is translated as CASSLSASGYQETQYF.

V usage is TRBV18 and J usage is TRBJ2-7; 13 positions match TRBD2. Trimming took 3 bases from V and 4 from J; bases not matched to a gene: 3. The CDR3 runs to 15 residues. Germline CDR1 KGHSH, CDR2 LQKENI. The CDR3 loop reads CASSPGTSGIYEQYF. The DNA of the CDR3 is TGTGCCAGCTCACCTGGGACTAGCGGGATTTACGAGCAGTACTTC.

The chain couples TRBV9 to TRBJ2-7; 9 nucleotides agree with TRBD2. V lost 4 bases to trimming and J lost 3 bases; unmatched junction nucleotides: 5. The CDR3 loop spans 14 amino acids. From germline, CDR1 is SGDLS and CDR2 YYNGEE. In DNA, the CDR3 is TGTGCCAGCAGCCGTGTAGCGGGAGACTACGAGCAGTACTTC. Translating it yields CASSRVAGDYEQYF.

This sequence joins TRBV5-5 and TRBJ1-6, with a tentative D call TRBD1 (6 bases). Trimming cost V 4 bases and J 5 bases, with 19 bases left between them. The V gene's germline CDR1 is SGHKS and CDR2 YYEKEE (reference sequence). The CDR3 covers 17 residues. CDR3: CASSPGTLDLHNSPLHF. The CDR3 nucleotides are TGTGCCAGCAGCCCGGGGACACTAGACTTACATAATTCACCCCTCCACTTT. Variable domain in full (rest from reference TRBV5-5 and TRBJ1-6): DAGVTQSPTHLIKTRGQQVTLRCSPISGHKSVSWYQQVLGQGPQFIFQYYEKEERGRGNFPDRFSARQFPNYSSELNVNALLLGDSALYLCASSPGTLDLHNSPLHFGNGTRLTVT.

This clone was detected many times. V usage is TRBV30 and J usage is TRBJ1-1, with D unresolved. Germline-derived CDR1 and CDR2 are GTSNPN and SVGIG (reference sequence). CDR3 length equals 11 residues. With 7 bases removed from V and 11 bases from J, the gap between germline ends came to 17 bases. The chain's CDR3 is CAFTGYRVAFF. The CDR3 DNA follows: TGTGCCTTTACGGGGTACAGAGTGGCTTTCTTT.

This sequence joins TRBV1 and TRBJ2-7; the DNA was not used to check the table's D call, TRBD2. TRBV1 is a documented pseudogene. The CDR3 runs 17 residues. The CDR3 DNA reads TGCACCAGCAGCCGTAAGATCCTCATAGCGGGACCCTACGAGCAGTACTTC. The encoded protein is CTSSRKILIAGPYEQYF.

V gene TRBV18 combines with J gene TRBJ2-7, with 11 bases identical to TRBD2. Germline assignment: CDR1 KGHSH and CDR2 LQKENI. This CDR3 is 14 amino acids long. The V and J ends lost 3 bases and 4 bases, in that order; junction bases with no gene match: 2. CDR3 amino acids: CASSPGLAVYEQYF. CDR3 DNA sequence: TGTGCCAGCTCACCGGGACTAGCGGTTTACGAGCAGTACTTC. Full variable domain (missing parts from reference TRBV18 and TRBJ2-7): NAGVMQNPRHLVRRRGQEARLRCSPMKGHSHVYWYRQLPEEGLKFMVYLQKENIIDESGMPKERFSAEFPKEGPSILRIQQVVRGDSAAYFCASSPGLAVYEQYFGPGTRLTVT.

In DNA form, the CDR3 reads TGCGCCAGCAGCAAGGCGCGGAATGAGCAGTTCTTC. Its protein product is CASSKARNEQFF. The gene calls are TRBV5-1 and TRBJ2-1; no definite D call. The CDR3 loop spans 12 amino acids. Trimming left V 4 bases short and J 7 bases short, with 9 bases between. The germline V gene encodes CDR1 SGHRS and CDR2 YFSETQ.

The chain uses TRBV10-1 and TRBJ2-2; maybe TRBD1 (5 bases). The CDR3 contains 14 residues. Germline CDR1 and CDR2: WNHNN and SYGVQD (reference sequence). V lost 6 bases to trimming and J lost 3 bases, with 11 bases between them. The chain's CDR3 is CASRTERDTGELFF. CDR3 DNA: TGCGCCAGCAGGACAGAGAGAGACACCGGGGAGCTGTTTTTT.

This clone was observed a single time. J is TRBJ2-3 and V is TRBV5-6, with D maybe TRBD1 (6 bases). Trimming left V 1 base short and J 8 bases short, with 14 bases between. CDR3 length equals 14 residues. Germline V gene sequence: CDR1 SGHDT, CDR2 YYEEEE. CDR3 amino acids: CASSLSQGFSTQYF. The CDR3 nucleotides read TGTGCCAGCAGCTTGTCCCAGGGGTTCTCTACGCAGTATTTT.

The chain combines TRBV28 with TRBJ2-7; no reliable D call. CDR3 length equals 14 residues. V lost 6 bases and J lost 0, with 12 bases in between. CDR1 and CDR2 (germline): MDHEN, SYDVKM. In nucleotides, the CDR3 is TGTGCCAGCAGCCCCCCGGTGAGCTCCTACGAGCAGTACTTC. Translated, it gives CASSPPVSSYEQYF.

This rearrangement joins TRBV7-3 to TRBJ2-5; TRBD2 is a possible D gene (7 bases). V lost 2 bases, J lost 5 bases, and 15 bases lay in between. Germline CDR1 is SGHTA and CDR2 is FQGTGA. The CDR3 length is 15 residues. CDR3 sequence: CASSLAGAGLETQYF. The CDR3 DNA reads TGTGCCAGCAGCTTAGCGGGGGCGGGTCTGGAGACCCAGTACTTC.

This clone came up a few times. The chain employs TRBV7-2 and TRBJ2-7, with TRBD2 matching over 10 bases. This CDR3 is built from 14 residues. Trimming at V came to 3 bases and at J to 6 bases, leaving 5 bases not matched to a gene. CDR1 and CDR2 from the germline V gene are SGHTA and FQGNSA. CDR3 DNA: TGTGCCAGCAGCTTCTGGCTAGCGGGAGTCGAGCAGTACTTC. Its protein product is CASSFWLAGVEQYF.

This rearrangement joins TRBV18 to TRBJ2-3; 7 bases align to TRBD1. V lost 0 bases and J lost 2; bases outside the gene matches: 5. CDR1 KGHSH and CDR2 LQKENI come from the germline V gene. The CDR3 totals 16 residues. Written as DNA, the CDR3 is TGTGCCAGCTCACCACCCGACAGGGCCCCCACAGATACGCAGTATTTT. Protein sequence: CASSPPDRAPTDTQYF. Combining the CDR3 with reference TRBV18 and TRBJ2-3 gives the whole variable domain NAGVMQNPRHLVRRRGQEARLRCSPMKGHSHVYWYRQLPEEGLKFMVYLQKENIIDESGMPKERFSAEFPKEGPSILRIQQVVRGDSAAYFCASSPPDRAPTDTQYFGPGTRLTVL.

The rearrangement joins TRBV28 to TRBJ1-1; D is unclear. Germline V CDR1 and CDR2: MDHEN, SYDVKM. Trimming took 6 bases from V and 0 from J, leaving 2 bases between them. The CDR3 spans 11 residues. The CDR3 nucleotides are TGTGCCAGCAGCATGAACACTGAAGCTTTCTTT. Its protein product is CASSMNTEAFF.

The sample holds one count of this clone. V and J are TRBV18 and TRBJ2-2; the match to TRBD1 covers 7 bases. Germline V gene sequence: CDR1 KGHSH, CDR2 LQKENI. The V gene end was trimmed by 0 bases and the J gene end by 6 bases; junction bases not matched to a gene: 7. The CDR3 runs to 16 residues. The CDR3 protein is CASSPPAGGESGELFF. The CDR3 coding sequence is TGTGCCAGCTCACCACCGGCAGGGGGAGAGTCCGGGGAGCTGTTTTTT.

J is TRBJ1-6 and V is TRBV18; 9 bases align to TRBD1. J was trimmed by 6 bases and V by 6 bases; bases with no gene match: 3. Looked up from germline, CDR1 is KGHSH and CDR2 is LQKENI. The CDR3 extends over 14 amino acids. In nucleotides, the CDR3 is TGTGCCAGCTCCGGGACAGGGACTAATTCACCCCTCCACTTT. Its translation: CASSGTGTNSPLHF.

The chain employs TRBV7-2 and TRBJ2-7; 10 nucleotides line up with TRBD2. V shed 8 bases, J shed 0 bases, and the junction held 16 bases outside the gene matches. Germline CDR1 and CDR2: SGHTA and FQGNSA. This CDR3 region has 18 residues. CDR3 amino acids: CASSYGLAGAHSSYEQYF. DNA for the CDR3: TGTGCCAGCTCCTACGGGCTAGCGGGAGCCCATAGCTCCTACGAGCAGTACTTC.